Listed here is a single TCR beta chain. The V end lost 5 bases, the J end lost 5 bases, and 24 bases lay between the germline ends. The CDR3 spans 18 residues. Germline V gives CDR1 LNHNV, CDR2 YYDKDF (reference sequence). Participants had their cohort set by participant-reported clinical history. This entry belongs to a study of blood T cell repertoires in COVID-19. Using immunoSEQ multiplex PCR, the repertoire was profiled, and TCRdb retains in-frame clones only, with some absent. The profile shows a few hundred thousand clones, approximately 85% of them singletons. This TCR was recovered from a woman aged 25 to 39 who had recovered from COVID-19. Sequenced sample: PBMCs or T cells enriched from blood (not recorded which). This chain uses TRBV15 with TRBJ1-4; D is possibly TRBD1 (6 bases). CDR3 sequence: CATSLNRVRVEGNEKLFF. CDR3 nucleotides: TGTGCCACCAGCTTAAACAGGGTTCGGGTCGAAGGAAATGAAAAACTGTTTTTT.